Included here is one T cell receptor (beta chain) sequence, with context. No antigen is known for it. This specimen comes from a study of graft-versus-host responses after intestinal transplantation. Profiling relied on immunoSEQ multiplex PCR, and the TCRdb table lists in-frame clones only, not all of them. The table shows over 70,000 clones, with roughly four fifths occurring only once. The TCR sequence derives from a human donor who received an intestinal transplant. Here the sequenced sample was unstimulated CD8+ T cells sorted from spleen or lymph node cells, taken before intestinal transplant.

In DNA form, the CDR3 reads TGTGCCAGCAGCTTGGAGTCAGGGCCACAGACAGATACTTTCTTT. Its translation: CASSLESGPQTDTFF. This chain joins TRBV5-4 and TRBJ1-1; a weak D match, TRBD1 (5 bases). V lost 0 bases and J 12 bases, leaving 21 bases between the germline ends. The CDR3 is 15 amino acids. Germline V CDR1 and CDR2: SGHNT, YYREEE (reference sequence).